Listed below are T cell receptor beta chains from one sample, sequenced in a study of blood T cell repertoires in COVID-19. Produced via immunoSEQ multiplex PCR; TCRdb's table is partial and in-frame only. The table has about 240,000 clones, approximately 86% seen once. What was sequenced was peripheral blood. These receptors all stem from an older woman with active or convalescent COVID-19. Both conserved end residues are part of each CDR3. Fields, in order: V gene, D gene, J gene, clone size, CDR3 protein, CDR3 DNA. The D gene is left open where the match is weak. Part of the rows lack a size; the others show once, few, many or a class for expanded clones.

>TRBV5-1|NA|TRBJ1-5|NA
CASSLGRDPAMNSNQPQHF
TGCGCCAGCAGCCTGGGCCGGGATCCAGCTATGAATAGCAATCAGCCCCAGCATTTT
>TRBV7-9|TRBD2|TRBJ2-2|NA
CASSRGLAGVVTGELFF
TGTGCCAGCAGCCGAGGACTAGCGGGGGTAGTCACCGGGGAGCTGTTTTTT
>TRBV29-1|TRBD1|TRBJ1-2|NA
CSVEVPGQGLLGYTF
TGCAGCGTCGAAGTCCCGGGACAGGGGTTGTTAGGCTACACCTTC
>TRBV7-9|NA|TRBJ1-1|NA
CASSLLRDTEAFF
TGTGCCAGCAGCTTACTCAGGGACACTGAAGCTTTCTTT
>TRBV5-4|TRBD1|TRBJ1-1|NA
CASSSINPDRAGTEAFF
TGTGCCAGCAGCTCAATTAACCCCGACAGGGCGGGCACTGAAGCTTTCTTT
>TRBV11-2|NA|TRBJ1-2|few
CASSLEEVVTNYGYTF
TGTGCCAGCAGCTTAGAGGAGGTGGTCACAAACTATGGCTACACCTTC
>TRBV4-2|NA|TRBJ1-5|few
CASSQDLRDSLNQPQHF
TGTGCCAGCAGCCAAGATCTACGAGACAGTCTCAATCAGCCCCAGCATTTT
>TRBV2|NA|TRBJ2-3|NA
CAGTRGTDTQYF
TGTGCCGGGACCAGGGGTACAGATACGCAGTATTTT
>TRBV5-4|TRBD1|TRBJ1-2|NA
CASSSGQLLYGYTF
TGTGCCAGCAGCTCGGGACAGCTCCTCTATGGCTACACCTTC
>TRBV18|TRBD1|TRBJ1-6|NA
CASSYAGTGNSPLHF
TGTGCCAGCTCATACGCCGGGACAGGTAATTCACCCCTCCACTTT
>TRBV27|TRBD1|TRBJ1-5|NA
CASKRGQGGQPQHF
TGTGCCAGCAAGCGTGGACAGGGTGGTCAGCCCCAGCATTTT
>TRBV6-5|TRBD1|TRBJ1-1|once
CASRPTGSTEAFF
TGTGCCAGCAGACCGACAGGGTCCACTGAAGCTTTCTTT
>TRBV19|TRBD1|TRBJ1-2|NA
CASRGQGRSGYTF
TGTGCCAGTAGAGGACAGGGGCGGTCTGGCTACACCTTC
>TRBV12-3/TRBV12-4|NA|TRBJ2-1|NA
CASSPTGSEQFF
TGTGCCAGCAGCCCGACAGGCAGCGAGCAGTTCTTC
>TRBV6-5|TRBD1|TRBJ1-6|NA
CASRTEGGIMSPLHF
TGTGCCAGCAGAACGGAAGGGGGCATAATGTCACCCCTCCACTTT
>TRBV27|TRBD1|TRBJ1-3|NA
CASSLGQPPSTIYF
TGTGCCAGCAGTTTGGGACAGCCTCCTAGCACCATATATTTT
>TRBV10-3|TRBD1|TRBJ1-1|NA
CAITPDRETEAFF
TGTGCCATCACTCCGGACAGGGAAACTGAAGCTTTCTTT
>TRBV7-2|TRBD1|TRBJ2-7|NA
CASIATGLYEQYF
TGTGCCAGCATAGCGACAGGGCTCTACGAGCAGTACTTC
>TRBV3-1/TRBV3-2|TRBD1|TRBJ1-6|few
CASSQELRDRGSPLHF
TGTGCCAGCAGCCAGGAGCTCCGGGACAGGGGTTCACCCCTCCACTTT